Below, 27 T cell receptor beta chains from the same sample are listed, as sequenced in a study of T-cell memory formation after mild COVID-19. TCRdb processed the 5' RACE reads anew with MiXCR; each CDR3 protein has one entry. The sample carries some 150,000 distinct CDR3 sequences, 5.5% to 7% recorded once. The sample was PBMCs or a T cell subset sorted from them (not recorded which). These receptors came from an adult woman who had mild COVID-19 (a few samples of this study predate the infection). Cell type and time point are not known.

This clonotype was detected many times. The chain carries TRBV20-1 and TRBJ1-2; tentatively, D is TRBD1 (6 bases). This CDR3 is 15 amino acids long. Per germline, CDR1 DFQATT and CDR2 SNEGSKA (reference sequence). The V and J ends lost 0 bases and 4 bases respectively, with 15 bases between them. CDR3 loop: CSARDPRGGVYGYTF. The DNA for the CDR3 is TGCAGTGCTAGAGATCCCAGGGGTGGGGTCTATGGCTACACCTTC.

The chain couples TRBV7-2 to TRBJ1-6; D uncertain. The CDR3 has 15 amino acids. CDR1 and CDR2 from the germline V gene are SGHTA and FQGNSA. V lost 1 base to trimming and J lost 7 bases, with 11 bases between them. CDR3 sequence: CASSLVWGGNSPLHF. For the CDR3, the DNA is TGTGCCAGCAGCTTAGTTTGGGGTGGCAATTCACCCCTCCACTTT.

This clonotype was counted many times. J is TRBJ2-3 and V is TRBV18; possible D gene TRBD2, 5 bases. CDR3 length: 13 amino acids. CDR1 is KGHSH and CDR2 is LQKENI in the germline V gene. Trimming took off 6 bases at V and 2 bases at J, with 9 bases between the two ends. In DNA, the CDR3 is TGTGCCAGCTCCGGGGATGTCACAGATACGCAGTATTTT. This translates into CASSGDVTDTQYF.

This clonotype was seen more than once but under ten times. The V gene is TRBV5-1, the J gene TRBJ2-7; 8 bases fit TRBD1. V shed 3 bases and J 1 base; nucleotides not matched to a gene: 9. Germline lookup yields CDR1 SGHRS and CDR2 YFSETQ. CDR3 length equals 16 residues. The CDR3 reads CASSWGQAAQSYEQYF. CDR3 nucleotides: TGCGCCAGCAGCTGGGGACAGGCCGCTCAATCCTACGAGCAGTACTTC.

The J gene is TRBJ2-1, the V gene TRBV24-1, with TRBD1 matching over 7 bases. Germline values: CDR1 KGHDR, CDR2 SFDVKD. The CDR3 spans 15 residues. J was trimmed by 6 bases and V by 4 bases; bases with no gene match: 8. This CDR3 reads CATSDSGTVGNEQFF. The CDR3 DNA reads as TGTGCCACCAGTGACTCCGGGACAGTAGGCAATGAGCAGTTCTTC.

This clonotype was recorded many times. This chain connects TRBV12-3 or TRBV12-4 to TRBJ2-1, with D uncertain. V lost 3 bases to trimming and J lost 7 bases, with 13 bases between them. This CDR3 region has 14 residues. CDR3 loop: CASSLSRSVNEQFF. The CDR3 bases are TGTGCCAGCAGTTTGTCTAGGTCGGTAAATGAGCAGTTCTTC.

V is TRBV30 and J is TRBJ2-7, with 8 bases lining up with TRBD1. CDR3 size: 17 residues. Germline V CDR1 and CDR2: GTSNPN, SVGIG (reference sequence). The V segment lost 2 bases and the J segment 1 base; nucleotides outside the gene matches: 13. Here the CDR3 reads CAWSPSRTRDRSYEQYF. The CDR3 bases are TGTGCCTGGAGTCCATCTAGGACCCGGGACAGGTCCTACGAGCAGTACTTC.

This clonotype showed up just a few times. J is TRBJ1-6 and V is TRBV10-1; D possibly corresponds to TRBD1 (5 bases). This CDR3 is built from 15 residues. Germline CDR1 WNHNN, CDR2 SYGVQD (reference sequence). V lost 7 bases and J lost 8, with 18 bases in between. In nucleotides, the CDR3 is TGCGCCAGCAAGCAGGGTTTTCCGTCTGATTCACCCCTCCACTTT. Protein: CASKQGFPSDSPLHF.

This clonotype was recorded at least ten times. The chain carries TRBV12-3 or TRBV12-4 and TRBJ1-5; no firm D call. The CDR3 covers 13 residues. Trimming cost V 3 bases and J 4 bases, with 7 bases left between them. The CDR3 DNA follows: TGTGCCAGCAGTTTCAGGTTAAATCAGCCCCAGCATTTT. As protein: CASSFRLNQPQHF.

The V gene is TRBV4-2, the J gene TRBJ2-5, with TRBD1 identical over 7 bases. This CDR3 is built from 15 residues. The junction had 5 bases not matched to a gene; V was cut back by 0 bases and J by 4 bases. In germline, CDR1 is LGHNA, CDR2 YNFKEQ. DNA of the CDR3: TGTGCCAGCAGCCAAGATCAGACAGGGAGAGAGACCCAGTACTTC. Its protein is CASSQDQTGRETQYF.

In this sample, this clonotype turned up a few times. This chain links TRBV5-1 with TRBJ2-2; 9 bases agree with TRBD2. J lost 7 bases, V lost 1 base, and 8 bases had no gene match. The CDR3 extends over 16 amino acids. CDR1 SGHRS and CDR2 YFSETQ come from the germline V gene. In DNA, the CDR3 is TGCGCCAGCAGCTTGTGGGGGACTAGCTCGATCGGGGAGCTGTTTTTT. It specifies CASSLWGTSSIGELFF. The full variable domain, rest sourced from reference TRBV5-1 and TRBJ2-2, is KAGVTQTPRYLIKTRGQQVTLSCSPISGHRSVSWYQQTPGQGLQFLFEYFSETQRNKGNFPGRFSGRQFSNSRSEMNVSTLELGDSALYLCASSLWGTSSIGELFFGEGSRLTVL.

The chain uses TRBV12-3 or TRBV12-4 and TRBJ1-2; the D is unclear. The germline V and J ends were trimmed by 0 bases and 4 bases, with 6 bases remaining between them. The CDR3 sequence is 13 residues long. The CDR3 coding sequence is TGTGCCAGCAGTTTAGCAGGGTCCTATGGCTACACCTTC. This sequence encodes CASSLAGSYGYTF.

The chain is built from TRBV27 and TRBJ1-1, with unresolved D. The CDR3 covers 12 residues. V lost 8 bases and J 0 bases, leaving 7 bases between the germline ends. The germline V gene encodes CDR1 MNHEY and CDR2 SMNVEV (reference sequence). CDR3 protein: CASASMNTEAFF. CDR3 nucleotides: TGTGCCAGCGCCTCGATGAACACTGAAGCTTTCTTT.

The chain is built from TRBV19 and TRBJ2-7, with 9 bases that match TRBD1. The CDR3 loop spans 15 amino acids. Germline loops: CDR1 LNHDA, CDR2 SQIVND (reference sequence). V lost 4 bases, J lost 1 base, and 5 bases stayed unmatched. In nucleotides, the CDR3 is TGTGCCAGTAGTACCCGACAGGGGGTTTCCTACGAGCAGTACTTC. Translating it yields CASSTRQGVSYEQYF.

The chain joins TRBV29-1 to TRBJ2-7; D could derive from TRBD1 or TRBD2 (5 bases each). The V gene lost 6 bases and the J gene lost 2 bases, with 11 bases spanning the gap. Germline V lookup: CDR1 SQVTM, CDR2 ANQGSEA. This CDR3 comprises 12 residues. The CDR3 DNA follows: TGCAGCGTGAGTGAGGGGACCTACGAGCAGTACTTC. Translation gives CSVSEGTYEQYF.

This clonotype was seen repeatedly, ten times or more. The chain has TRBV2 and TRBJ1-5; D possibly corresponds to TRBD1 (6 bases). The CDR3 is 12 residues long. The germline gives CDR1 SNHLY, CDR2 FYNNEI. V was cut by 10 bases and J by 4 bases, with 11 bases left in between. CDR3 loop: CATGQQNQPQHF. The CDR3 DNA follows: TGTGCCACCGGACAGCAAAATCAGCCCCAGCATTTT.

This clonotype was recorded many times. The chain links TRBV28 to TRBJ2-1; D gene ambiguous. Trimming stripped 1 base from V and 7 bases from J, with 5 bases between. The germline V gene encodes CDR1 MDHEN and CDR2 SYDVKM. The CDR3 totals 12 residues. In DNA, the CDR3 is TGTGCCAGCAGTTTATCCCTGAATGAGCAGTTCTTC. Its translation is CASSLSLNEQFF.

For the CDR3, the DNA is TGTGCCAGCAGCTTAACGGGGACTCCGGGAGACAATGAGCAGTTCTTC. Residues: CASSLTGTPGDNEQFF. This rearrangement joins TRBV7-3 to TRBJ2-1, with D maybe TRBD2 (6 bases). Germline V lookup: CDR1 SGHTA, CDR2 FQGTGA. There are 16 residues in the CDR3. With 0 bases removed from V and 5 bases from J, the gap between germline ends came to 14 bases.

The chain recombines TRBV4-1 with TRBJ2-7; 8 positions agree with TRBD2. This CDR3 spans 15 amino acids. V dropped 1 base and J dropped 4; count of bases not matched to a gene: 6. Germline lookup yields CDR1 MGHRA and CDR2 YSYEKL. CDR3 in amino acids: CASSQVTSGGYEQYF. CDR3 in DNA: TGCGCCAGCAGCCAAGTGACGTCGGGAGGGTACGAGCAGTACTTC.

The J gene is TRBJ2-3, the V gene TRBV4-3, with D hard to call. Germline lookup yields CDR1 LGHNA and CDR2 YSLEER. Trimming shortened V by 1 base and J by 4 bases, and 6 bases separated the two germline ends. The CDR3 runs 13 residues. CDR3 nucleotide sequence: TGCGCCAGCAGCCAAGGACTCGCAGATACGCAGTATTTT. Translating it yields CASSQGLADTQYF.

In this sample, this clonotype turned up many times. The chain employs TRBV5-1 and TRBJ2-3; D possibly corresponds to TRBD2 (7 bases). CDR1 and CDR2 from the germline V gene are SGHRS and YFSETQ. The CDR3 covers 19 residues. V shed 3 bases and J shed 5 bases, with 28 bases lying between them. CDR3 sequence (DNA): TGCGCCAGCAGCTGGGGGCCCGGTAGCGGGTCCAACAACGTAGATACGCAGTATTTT. It yields the protein CASSWGPGSGSNNVDTQYF.

The chain recombines TRBV7-9 with TRBJ2-5; no definite D call. The germline CDR1 and CDR2 sequences are SEHNR and FQNEAQ (reference sequence). V was trimmed by 1 base and J by 4 bases, leaving 13 bases between them. This CDR3 has 15 amino acids. DNA of the CDR3: TGTGCCAGCAGCTTAGGTGGGCTAGTAAGAGAGACCCAGTACTTC. As protein: CASSLGGLVRETQYF.

The V call is TRBV5-6, the J call TRBJ2-7; D unresolved. Trimming took off 0 bases at V and 7 bases at J, with 14 bases between the two ends. CDR1 and CDR2 (germline): SGHDT, YYEEEE. The CDR3 length is 14 residues. CDR3 loop: CASSLGAGFWEQYF. The CDR3 region has the DNA TGTGCCAGCAGCTTGGGGGCAGGCTTTTGGGAGCAGTACTTC. The full variable domain, its missing parts supplied by reference TRBV5-6 and TRBJ2-7, is DAGVTQSPTHLIKTRGQQVTLRCSPKSGHDTVSWYQQALGQGPQFIFQYYEEEERQRGNFPDRFSGHQFPNYSSELNVNALLLGDSALYLCASSLGAGFWEQYFGPGTRLTVT.

At least ten counts were recorded for this clonotype. The rearrangement joins TRBV12-3 or TRBV12-4 to TRBJ1-4; TRBD1 matches at 7 bases. Trimming removed 6 bases from V and 1 base from J; junction bases left unmatched: 5. There are 15 residues in the CDR3. Written as DNA, the CDR3 is TGTGCCAGCAGAACAACAGGGGTAACTAATGAAAAACTGTTTTTT. This codes for CASRTTGVTNEKLFF.

The chain uses TRBV29-1 and TRBJ2-1, with 10 bases that match TRBD2. CDR1 is SQVTM and CDR2 is ANQGSEA in the germline V gene. The CDR3 is made up of 14 amino acids. With 2 bases clipped from V and 9 bases from J, the junction kept 7 bases outside the gene matches. In nucleotides, the CDR3 is TGCAGCGTTGAAAGAAGCGGGGGGGCTTTTGAGCAGTTCTTC. It encodes CSVERSGGAFEQFF.

This clonotype has more than one count but fewer than ten. The chain carries TRBV12-3 or TRBV12-4 and TRBJ2-7, with D maybe TRBD2 (6 bases). V gave up 3 bases and J gave up 1 base, with 10 bases separating them. This CDR3 spans 14 amino acids. CDR3: CASSFAGWSYEQYF. CDR3 nucleotides: TGTGCCAGCAGTTTCGCGGGATGGTCCTACGAGCAGTACTTC.

The V and J genes are TRBV6-2 or TRBV6-3 and TRBJ2-7; D is unresolved. The CDR3 consists of 16 residues. With 6 bases removed from V and 6 bases from J, the gap between germline ends came to 24 bases. Germline V lookup: CDR1 MNHEY, CDR2 SVGEGT. Here the CDR3 reads CASSPAWILTGAEQYF. CDR3 coding DNA: TGTGCCAGCAGCCCCGCCTGGATCCTTACTGGCGCCGAGCAGTACTTC.